The rows below give T cell receptor beta chains drawn from one sample of a study of shared clonotypes between healthy human individuals. Sequenced by immunoSEQ multiplex PCR; TCRdb stores in-frame clones only, minus some. The table shows millions of clones, with just over 90% occurring only once. Sequencing was done on a sample of naive CD4+ T cells from PBMCs. Every receptor here comes from a man aged 18 to 35 in good health. Some clones in this sample may be carry-over from other donors' samples. The CDR3 runs from the conserved cysteine through the conserved F or W. The D gene is left open where the match is weak. Some rows mark clone size as missing; the rest say once, few, many or name a class of expanded clone.

j_call v_call d_call clone_size cdr3_aa cdr3_nt
TRBJ1-2 TRBV5-4 - - CASSLAPGGGYGYTF TGTGCCAGCAGCTTGGCCCCGGGGGGGGGATATGGCTACACCTTC
TRBJ2-3 TRBV5-6 - - CASSLGHLRIADTQYF TGTGCCAGCAGCTTGGGGCACCTCAGGATAGCAGATACGCAGTATTTT
TRBJ2-2 TRBV2 TRBD2 - CASSELAGGITGELFF TGTGCCAGCAGTGAACTAGCGGGAGGGATCACCGGGGAGCTGTTTTTT
TRBJ1-5 TRBV15 - - CATSRDWTGTGNQPQHF TGTGCCACCAGCAGAGATTGGACCGGGACGGGGAATCAGCCCCAGCATTTT
TRBJ2-1 TRBV28 TRBD2 - CASSFSGSGRAEQFF TGTGCCAGCAGTTTCTCGGGGAGCGGGAGGGCTGAGCAGTTCTTC
TRBJ2-2 TRBV5-1 TRBD2 - CASSQLAGGNTGELFF TGCGCCAGCAGCCAGCTAGCGGGAGGTAACACCGGGGAGCTGTTTTTT
TRBJ1-2 TRBV7-9 - - CASNSGKTSSNYGYTF TGTGCCAGCAACTCGGGAAAAACATCCTCTAACTATGGCTACACCTTC
TRBJ1-2 TRBV5-1 - once CASSLGRQSWGGYTF TGCGCCAGCAGCTTGGGGCGTCAGTCGTGGGGTGGCTACACCTTC
TRBJ2-5 TRBV28 - - CASTRRVRETQYF TGTGCCAGCACCAGGAGGGTTAGGGAGACCCAGTACTTC
TRBJ1-1 TRBV5-1 - - CASSLAERGGAFF TGCGCCAGCAGCTTGGCCGAACGAGGTGGAGCTTTCTTT
TRBJ2-3 TRBV6-5 - - CASRPPGSPAQYF TGTGCCAGCAGACCACCGGGATCCCCAGCGCAGTATTTT
TRBJ1-2 TRBV18 - once CASSPAGADYGYTF TGTGCCAGCTCACCAGCGGGGGCTGACTATGGCTACACCTTC
TRBJ2-3 TRBV27 - - CASSSRNKQDTQYF TGTGCCAGCAGCTCCCGAAATAAACAGGATACGCAGTATTTT
TRBJ1-3 TRBV5-1 - - CASSLTGISGNTIYF TGCGCCAGCAGCTTAACAGGGATCTCTGGAAACACCATATATTTT
TRBJ2-5 TRBV5-1 - - CASSLGSQETQYF TGCGCCAGCAGCTTGGGGTCTCAAGAGACCCAGTACTTC
TRBJ1-2 TRBV14 - - CASSQDWGSYGYTF TGTGCCAGCAGCCAAGATTGGGGGAGCTATGGCTACACCTTC
TRBJ1-1 TRBV7-3 - once CASSSSGTFTEAFF TGTGCCAGCAGCTCATCCGGGACGTTCACTGAAGCTTTCTTT
TRBJ2-7 TRBV19 - - CASTPRPGRSYEQYF TGTGCCAGCACACCCCGCCCGGGGAGGTCCTACGAGCAGTACTTC
TRBJ2-3 TRBV27 TRBD1 - CASSSGTGRTDTQYF TGTGCCAGCAGCTCCGGGACAGGTAGGACAGATACGCAGTATTTT
TRBJ2-7 TRBV7-7 - - CASSQGGGYEQYF TGTGCCAGCAGCCAGGGCGGTGGGTACGAGCAGTACTTC
TRBJ1-2 TRBV30 - - CAWNNYGYTF TGTGCCTGGAATAACTATGGCTACACCTTC
TRBJ1-1 TRBV30 - few CAWSVLGVGTEAFF TGTGCCTGGAGTGTTTTAGGGGTCGGGACTGAAGCTTTCTTT
TRBJ2-7 TRBV5-1 TRBD2 - CASSLGVLGGEQYF TGCGCCAGCAGCTTGGGCGTCCTCGGGGGGGAGCAGTACTTC
TRBJ1-6 TRBV9 - - CASSGGGGRASPLHF TGTGCCAGCAGCGGGGGTGGAGGGAGAGCTTCACCCCTCCACTTT
TRBJ2-7 TRBV5-4 TRBD1 - CASSLNVPGGGYEQYF TGTGCCAGCAGCTTGAACGTGCCAGGGGGCGGGTACGAGCAGTACTTC
TRBJ2-2 TRBV7-3 - - CASSLWDSPPGELFF TGTGCCAGCAGCTTATGGGACTCCCCACCCGGGGAGCTGTTTTTT
TRBJ2-3 TRBV10-3 - few CAISGGADTQYF TGTGCCATCAGTGGGGGGGCAGATACGCAGTATTTT
TRBJ1-2 TRBV2 - - CASTIRQTVNYGYTF TGTGCCAGCACAATAAGACAGACCGTTAACTATGGCTACACCTTC
TRBJ2-1 TRBV13 - - CASGLSYNEQFF TGTGCCAGCGGCTTATCCTACAATGAGCAGTTCTTC
TRBJ2-7 TRBV18 - - CASSPLVGEQYF TGTGCCAGCTCACCACTGGTAGGAGAGCAGTACTTC
TRBJ1-4 TRBV7-2 - - CASSLSGWPGEKLFF TGTGCCAGCAGCTTGAGTGGGTGGCCTGGGGAAAAACTGTTTTTT
TRBJ1-2 TRBV4-1 - few CASSQTGLGGYTF TGCGCCAGCAGCCAAACAGGGCTTGGAGGCTACACCTTC
TRBJ2-1 TRBV11-3 TRBD2 - CASSPTAAGPPYNEQFF TGTGCCAGCAGCCCAACAGCAGCGGGACCCCCCTACAATGAGCAGTTCTTC
TRBJ2-3 TRBV10-2 TRBD1 - CASGTGGLQVSPTYTDTQYF TGCGCCAGCGGGACAGGGGGTTTACAGGTTTCCCCCACTTACACAGATACGCAGTATTTT
TRBJ1-5 TRBV28 - - CASSFRSALRQPQHF TGTGCCAGCAGTTTTCGATCCGCCCTACGGCAGCCCCAGCATTTT
TRBJ2-3 TRBV6-1 - - CASSDEVGGTTDTQYF TGTGCCAGCAGTGATGAAGTGGGAGGCACCACAGATACGCAGTATTTT
TRBJ1-2 TRBV18 TRBD1 once CASSPNQVTGGYGYTF TGTGCCAGCTCACCCAATCAAGTGACAGGGGGTTATGGCTACACCTTC
TRBJ1-2 TRBV9 - - CASSAQLTSSRTANYGYTF TGTGCCAGCAGCGCCCAATTAACCTCCTCTCGGACGGCTAACTATGGCTACACCTTC
TRBJ2-2 TRBV2 - - CASSEWVASTGELFF TGTGCCAGCAGTGAATGGGTAGCTTCCACCGGGGAGCTGTTTTTT
TRBJ2-6 TRBV28 TRBD1 - CASSGTGTGANVLTF TGTGCCAGCAGTGGGACAGGAACCGGGGCCAACGTCCTGACTTTC
TRBJ2-3 TRBV5-1 - - CASSQRLSAQWDTQYF TGCGCCAGCAGCCAACGGCTGAGCGCTCAGTGGGATACGCAGTATTTT
TRBJ2-7 TRBV28 - - CASSSTTTAPYEQYF TGTGCCAGCAGTTCAACCACGACAGCTCCCTACGAGCAGTACTTC
TRBJ2-5 TRBV6-6 - - CASSYFAEETQYF TGTGCCAGCAGTTACTTTGCGGAAGAGACCCAGTACTTC
TRBJ2-1 TRBV5-5 TRBD2 - CASSLTGTSGRGGREQFF TGTGCCAGCAGCTTAACCGGGACTAGCGGGAGAGGCGGGCGTGAGCAGTTCTTC
TRBJ2-1 TRBV4-1 TRBD1 - CASSQIRDRVIF TGCGCCAGCAGCCAGATCCGGGACAGGGTTATCTTC
TRBJ1-3 TRBV6-6 - - CASSRDRGDSGNTIYF TGTGCCAGCAGTCGTGACAGAGGGGACTCTGGAAACACCATATATTTT
TRBJ2-1 TRBV20-1 - - CSASWANEQFF TGCAGTGCTAGCTGGGCCAATGAGCAGTTCTTC
TRBJ2-5 TRBV9 - - CASSSAGIETQYF TGTGCCAGCAGCTCGGCGGGAATAGAGACCCAGTACTTC
TRBJ1-1 TRBV7-9 - - CASSLGEMNTEAFF TGTGCCAGCAGCTTGGGGGAAATGAACACTGAAGCTTTCTTT
TRBJ1-1 TRBV18 - - CASSPLVRRKTEAFF TGTGCCAGCTCACCACTAGTTAGGCGGAAAACTGAAGCTTTCTTT
TRBJ2-7 TRBV4-2 - - CASSRRDSGYEQYF TGTGCCAGCAGCCGCCGGGACTCCGGATACGAGCAGTACTTC
TRBJ1-4 TRBV10-1 TRBD1 - CASSPSTGEKLFF TGCGCCAGCAGTCCCTCGACAGGGGAAAAACTGTTTTTT
TRBJ1-3 TRBV11-2 TRBD1 - CASSLDWGQGPSGNTIYF TGTGCCAGCAGCTTAGATTGGGGACAGGGCCCTTCTGGAAACACCATATATTTT
TRBJ1-4 TRBV20-1 - - CSVKREKLFF TGCAGTGTTAAAAGGGAAAAACTGTTTTTT
TRBJ2-1 TRBV25-1 TRBD2 - CASSEGRGGSNNEQFF TGTGCCAGCAGTGAAGGTCGGGGGGGCTCCAACAATGAGCAGTTCTTC
TRBJ2-2 TRBV5-1 - - CASSLTSLNTGELFF TGCGCCAGCAGCTTGACTAGCCTGAACACCGGGGAGCTGTTTTTT
TRBJ2-7 TRBV21-1 - few CASSKIGGNEQYF TGTGCCAGCAGCAAAATCGGGGGTAACGAGCAGTACTTC
TRBJ2-3 TRBV29-1 - - CSVEVNRVPDTQYF TGCAGCGTTGAAGTCAACAGGGTGCCAGATACGCAGTATTTT